This TCR beta chain was recorded in a study of vaccination and CD4 T cells after COVID-19. Turning to the study itself: Diagnosis preceded the drawing of post-COVID samples by a median approximately 100 days (range 35 to 161).

As to time point: late sampling 161 to 241 days after vaccination in a few convalescent patients. Unmatched junction bases numbered 5, after V lost 1 base and J lost 8 bases. Germline assignment: CDR1 SGHTA and CDR2 FQGTGA. This CDR3 spans 15 amino acids. MiXCR, applied by TCRdb to the PCR reads, yields one record per CDR3 protein. The sample records roughly 30,000 distinct CDR3 sequences, around 49% being singletons. The rearrangement links TRBV7-3 to TRBJ2-1, with 10 bases that match TRBD2. The TCR comes from a human donor who had recovered from COVID-19. This material consisted of CD4+ T cells from blood, taken about 7 months after SARS-CoV-2 vaccination. This CDR3 reads CASSLRSGGGHEQFF. The CDR3 bases are TGTGCCAGCAGCTTAAGGAGCGGGGGGGGCCATGAGCAGTTCTTC.